These 7 T cell receptor beta chains were all obtained from the same sample, sequenced in a study of type 1 regulatory T cells. TCRdb re-derived calls from the reads in MiXCR, one entry per CDR3 protein. Of 63,000 or so distinct CDR3 sequences listed, roughly half are singletons. Their cognate antigens are unknown. Sequenced input: cultured non-Tr1 T cells, either the whole culture or a sorted T cell fraction (not recorded which). The receptors come from a human donor in good health.

This chain links TRBV6-1 with TRBJ2-7, with TRBD2 matching 8 bases. The CDR3 extends over 16 amino acids. The junction had 12 bases not matched to a gene; V was cut back by 2 bases and J by 6 bases. Germline-derived CDR1 and CDR2 are MNHNS and SASEGT. CDR3 coding DNA: TGTGCCAGCAGTGAAACCCCCACTAGCGGATTTTCCGAGCAGTACTTC. This sequence encodes CASSETPTSGFSEQYF.

The V call is TRBV20-1, the J call TRBJ1-2; TRBD1 agrees at 7 bases. The CDR3 length is 14 residues. The junction had 8 bases not matched to a gene; V was cut back by 4 bases and J by 3 bases. Germline CDR1 reads DFQATT; CDR2 reads SNEGSKA (reference sequence). The CDR3: CSAMGQQGHYGYTF. As DNA, the CDR3 is TGCAGTGCTATGGGCCAACAGGGGCACTATGGCTACACCTTC.

This clonotype has only a few counts. The chain carries TRBV6-1 and TRBJ2-3, with D perhaps matching TRBD2 (5 bases). CDR3 size: 15 residues. Trimming took off 1 base at V and 5 bases at J, with 13 bases between the two ends. Germline CDR1 and CDR2: MNHNS and SASEGT. CDR3 protein: CASSEGRSTGDTQYF. As DNA, the CDR3 is TGTGCCAGCAGTGAAGGGAGGTCGACCGGAGATACGCAGTATTTT.

This clonotype was observed a handful of times. The rearrangement joins TRBV6-5 to TRBJ2-1; D is uncertain. Between the trimmed V and J ends, which lost 6 bases and 6 bases, there was a span of 15 bases. The CDR3 extends over 14 amino acids. CDR1 and CDR2 (germline): MNHEY, SVGAGI. This CDR3 is CASREGPGRNEQFF. CDR3 bases: TGTGCCAGCAGAGAAGGACCGGGCCGCAATGAGCAGTTCTTC.

There are many counts of this clonotype. This chain joins TRBV12-3 or TRBV12-4 and TRBJ1-4; a weak D match, TRBD1 (6 bases). The V gene lost 1 base and the J gene lost 2 bases, with 11 bases spanning the gap. The CDR3 length is 16 residues. The DNA for the CDR3 is TGTGCCAGCAGTTTAGGGCAGGGGAGCACTAATGAAAAACTGTTTTTT. Translation: CASSLGQGSTNEKLFF.

This clonotype was recorded a few times. The rearrangement uses TRBV5-1 and TRBJ2-7; perhaps TRBD1 as D (5 bases). This CDR3 comprises 13 residues. CDR1 is SGHRS and CDR2 is YFSETQ in the germline V gene. The V end lost 0 bases, the J end lost 7 bases, and 11 bases lay between the germline ends. The CDR3 DNA follows: TGCGCCAGCAGCTTGGGGGTGACAGCGGAGCAGTACTTC. It translates to CASSLGVTAEQYF.

This clonotype showed up just once. The chain is built from TRBV11-2 and TRBJ2-3; no clear D. This CDR3 spans 17 amino acids. The ends were cut back, 1 base at V and 2 bases at J, with 16 bases in the middle. Germline V gene sequence: CDR1 SGHAT, CDR2 FQNNGV. The CDR3 nucleotides read TGTGCCAGCAGCTTAGGAGCAGGACCTATCAACACAGATACGCAGTATTTT. It specifies CASSLGAGPINTDTQYF.